This is a list of T cell receptor beta chains from one sample in a study of shared clonotypes between healthy human individuals. The protocol was immunoSEQ multiplex PCR, while the TCRdb copy is restricted to in-frame clones and leaves out a portion. The data contain some 530,000 clones, about 85% of them seen just once; the ten biggest clones take up about 12%. The source material was PBMCs. The receptor source for this set is a woman in her thirties or forties in good health. Some clones in this sample may be carry-over from other donors' samples. CDR3s include the opening cysteine and the closing phenylalanine or tryptophan. Fields, in order: J gene, V gene, D gene, clone size, CDR3 protein, CDR3 DNA. A D gene is named only where the DNA matches it firmly. Where a row states a size, it is once, few, many or the class of an expanded clone; other rows omit it.

j_gene: TRBJ2-7; v_gene: TRBV10-1; d_gene: NA; abundance: NA; CDR3aa: CASSDPTSSGTYEQYF; CDR3nt: TGCGCCAGCAGTGATCCGACTAGTAGTGGCACCTACGAGCAGTACTTC
j_gene: TRBJ2-7; v_gene: TRBV28; d_gene: NA; abundance: NA; CDR3aa: CASSSGISSSYEQYF; CDR3nt: TGTGCCAGCAGCTCCGGGATTTCCAGCTCCTACGAGCAGTACTTC
j_gene: TRBJ2-7; v_gene: TRBV28; d_gene: TRBD1; abundance: NA; CDR3aa: CASTSPGGTGSYEQYF; CDR3nt: TGTGCCAGCACTTCCCCAGGGGGGACAGGGTCATACGAGCAGTACTTC
j_gene: TRBJ1-1; v_gene: TRBV30; d_gene: NA; abundance: NA; CDR3aa: CAWSDTEFAEAFF; CDR3nt: TGTGCCTGGAGCGATACTGAATTCGCTGAAGCTTTCTTT
j_gene: TRBJ2-7; v_gene: TRBV9; d_gene: NA; abundance: NA; CDR3aa: CASSGDGTYEQYF; CDR3nt: TGTGCCAGCAGCGGGGACGGGACTTACGAGCAGTACTTC
j_gene: TRBJ1-2; v_gene: TRBV7-9; d_gene: NA; abundance: once; CDR3aa: CASSSGGGEGYTF; CDR3nt: TGTGCCAGCAGCTCCGGGGGAGGGGAAGGCTACACCTTC
j_gene: TRBJ1-2; v_gene: TRBV25-1; d_gene: NA; abundance: NA; CDR3aa: CASSEYSDYGYTF; CDR3nt: TGTGCCAGCAGTGAATATTCGGATTATGGCTACACCTTC
j_gene: TRBJ1-4; v_gene: TRBV19; d_gene: TRBD1; abundance: NA; CDR3aa: CASSIDYRGSEKLFF; CDR3nt: TGTGCCAGTAGTATAGATTACAGGGGATCGGAAAAACTGTTTTTT
j_gene: TRBJ2-3; v_gene: TRBV9; d_gene: NA; abundance: NA; CDR3aa: CASSVVSQSDTQYF; CDR3nt: TGTGCCAGCAGCGTAGTTTCACAAAGTGATACGCAGTATTTT
j_gene: TRBJ2-6; v_gene: TRBV6-6; d_gene: NA; abundance: few; CDR3aa: CASSASGANVLTF; CDR3nt: TGTGCCAGCTCCGCGTCTGGGGCCAACGTCCTGACTTTC
j_gene: TRBJ2-3; v_gene: TRBV18; d_gene: TRBD2; abundance: NA; CDR3aa: CASSPGTSGEGTDTQYF; CDR3nt: TGTGCCAGCTCACCCGGGACTAGCGGAGAAGGCACAGATACGCAGTATTTT
j_gene: TRBJ1-1; v_gene: TRBV4-2; d_gene: NA; abundance: NA; CDR3aa: CASSQPPSTTEAFF; CDR3nt: TGTGCCAGCAGTCAACCCCCCTCAACGACTGAAGCTTTCTTT
j_gene: TRBJ2-5; v_gene: TRBV5-6; d_gene: NA; abundance: NA; CDR3aa: CASSLRGGKETQYF; CDR3nt: TGTGCCAGCAGCTTGCGTGGGGGTAAAGAGACCCAGTACTTC
j_gene: TRBJ2-5; v_gene: TRBV30; d_gene: NA; abundance: NA; CDR3aa: CAWNEGLAETQYF; CDR3nt: TGTGCCTGGAACGAGGGGTTGGCGGAGACCCAGTACTTC
j_gene: TRBJ2-5; v_gene: TRBV5-4; d_gene: TRBD2; abundance: NA; CDR3aa: CASSLGGGRETQYF; CDR3nt: TGTGCCAGCAGCTTAGGTGGCGGGAGAGAGACCCAGTACTTC
j_gene: TRBJ2-7; v_gene: TRBV28; d_gene: NA; abundance: NA; CDR3aa: CASSPAGPSYEQYF; CDR3nt: TGTGCCAGCAGTCCCGCTGGACCGAGCTACGAGCAGTACTTC
j_gene: TRBJ1-1; v_gene: TRBV11-2; d_gene: NA; abundance: NA; CDR3aa: CASSRARNTEAFF; CDR3nt: TGTGCCAGCAGCCGGGCGAGGAACACTGAAGCTTTCTTT
j_gene: TRBJ2-5; v_gene: TRBV29-1; d_gene: TRBD1; abundance: few; CDR3aa: CSVGFNPGTGGGETQYF; CDR3nt: TGCAGCGTTGGCTTCAACCCCGGGACAGGGGGCGGGGAGACCCAGTACTTC
j_gene: TRBJ1-1; v_gene: TRBV27; d_gene: TRBD1; abundance: NA; CDR3aa: CASRPSTGAKAEAFF; CDR3nt: TGTGCCAGCAGGCCCAGTACAGGGGCCAAGGCTGAAGCTTTCTTT
j_gene: TRBJ2-3; v_gene: TRBV10-3; d_gene: NA; abundance: NA; CDR3aa: CAIAEGGTDTQYF; CDR3nt: TGTGCCATCGCGGAGGGTGGCACAGATACGCAGTATTTT
j_gene: TRBJ1-2; v_gene: TRBV6-6; d_gene: NA; abundance: NA; CDR3aa: CASSRDIGYTF; CDR3nt: TGTGCCAGCAGTCGAGACATTGGCTACACCTTC
j_gene: TRBJ2-1; v_gene: TRBV7-3; d_gene: NA; abundance: NA; CDR3aa: CASSKTLPPYNEQFF; CDR3nt: TGTGCCAGCAGCAAAACTTTGCCGCCCTACAATGAGCAGTTCTTC